The sequence of this T cell receptor beta chain was determined in a study of immune characterization of retroperitoneal liposarcoma. TCRdb itself ran the PCR reads through MiXCR, one entry per CDR3 protein. The sample yields approximately 4,100 distinct CDR3 sequences, more than 30% seen once. Germline CDR1 WSHSY, CDR2 SAAADI. CDR3 length: 15 amino acids. The V gene end was trimmed by 4 bases and the J gene end by 0 bases; junction bases not matched to a gene: 3. The sample was blood. The receptor was isolated from a female donor with retroperitoneal liposarcoma. V gene TRBV10-2 combines with J gene TRBJ2-3; 8 nucleotides match TRBD2. The CDR3 region is CASSGAGGSTDTQYF. The DNA for the CDR3 is TGCGCCAGCAGTGGGGCGGGGGGAAGCACAGATACGCAGTATTTT.